The 10 T cell receptor beta chains below come from one sample, sequenced in a study of T-cell reconstitution after alpha-beta-depleted transplantation in children. During its preparation, the TCRbeta library received unique molecular identifiers. TCRdb passed the PCR reads through MiXCR, listing each CDR3 protein once. The table lists about 72,000 distinct CDR3 sequences, around 6.6% of them singletons, with 2.5% in the top ten. This specimen consisted of PBMCs from the stem cell graft donor, obtained from the stem cell graft. These receptors came from a human donor who donated a stem cell graft to a child with acute lymphoblastic leukemia.

This clonotype was picked up many times. CDR3 sequence: CASSHLRDTQYF. Here the CDR3 DNA reads TGTGCCAGCAGCCATCTCCGGGATACGCAGTATTTT. The genes are TRBV3-1 and TRBJ2-3; D unresolved. This CDR3 region has 12 residues. V lost 3 bases and J 6 bases, leaving 7 bases between the germline ends. Germline CDR1 is LGHDT and CDR2 is YNNKEL (reference sequence).

The gene calls are TRBV6-1 and TRBJ1-5; D possibly corresponds to TRBD1 (6 bases). Germline values: CDR1 MNHNS, CDR2 SASEGT. V was shortened by 7 bases and J by 2 bases, with 12 bases between the two germline ends. The CDR3 sequence is 14 residues long. The CDR3 DNA follows: TGTGCCAGCATCCAGGGGTCGGGCAATCAGCCCCAGCATTTT. This translates into CASIQGSGNQPQHF.

This clonotype was counted between two and nine times. V is TRBV18 and J is TRBJ1-2; 12 bases are shared with TRBD1. V was clipped by 2 bases and J by 6 bases; unmatched bases: 10. The V gene's germline CDR1 is KGHSH and CDR2 LQKENI. The CDR3 length is 17 residues. CDR3 loop: CASSPYPGQGARNGYTF. The CDR3 DNA is TGTGCCAGCTCACCATACCCGGGACAGGGGGCGCGAAATGGCTACACCTTC.

The CDR3 loop reads CASNKGPSSTDTQYF. CDR3 bases: TGTGCCAGCAATAAAGGACCCTCAAGCACAGATACGCAGTATTTT. This chain joins TRBV6-1 and TRBJ2-3; D gene ambiguous. The CDR3 sequence is 15 residues long. CDR1 and CDR2 from the germline V gene are MNHNS and SASEGT. Trimming shortened V by 7 bases and J by 0 bases, and 14 bases separated the two germline ends.

This clonotype came up a few times. J is TRBJ2-1 and V is TRBV6-4, with 10 bases that match TRBD2. After removal of 6 bases from V and 7 bases from J, the junction contained 9 bases not matched to a gene. The CDR3 has 15 amino acids. The germline CDR1 and CDR2 sequences are MRHNA and SNTAGT. The CDR3 nucleotides read TGTGCCAGCAGCCCGGCTAGCGGGAGCGGAAATGAGCAGTTCTTC. This gives the protein CASSPASGSGNEQFF.

A few counts support this clonotype. The chain joins TRBV29-1 to TRBJ1-1; D ambiguous. V dropped 3 bases and J dropped 1 base, with 9 bases sitting between them. The CDR3 has 13 residues. Germline V gene data show CDR1 as SQVTM and CDR2 as ANQGSEA. CDR3 in DNA: TGCAGCGTTGATGCCAGAACGAACACTGAAGCTTTCTTT. The encoded protein is CSVDARTNTEAFF. Based on the CDR3 plus reference TRBV29-1 and TRBJ1-1, the full variable domain is SAVISQKPSRDICQRGTSLTIQCQVDSQVTMMFWYRQQPGQSLTLIATANQGSEATYESGFVIDKFPISRPNLTFSTLTVSNMSPEDSSIYLCSVDARTNTEAFFGQGTRLTVV.

This clonotype was detected many times. This chain links TRBV5-6 with TRBJ1-6; D uncertain. The ends were cut back, 0 bases at V and 3 bases at J, with 10 bases in the middle. CDR1 is SGHDT and CDR2 is YYEEEE in the germline V gene. The CDR3 loop spans 16 amino acids. The CDR3 loop is CASSLAGPLYNSPLHF. The CDR3 bases are TGTGCCAGCAGCTTGGCCGGGCCGCTCTATAATTCACCCCTCCACTTT. Full variable domain (remainder filled in from reference TRBV5-6 and TRBJ1-6): DAGVTQSPTHLIKTRGQQVTLRCSPKSGHDTVSWYQQALGQGPQFIFQYYEEEERQRGNFPDRFSGHQFPNYSSELNVNALLLGDSALYLCASSLAGPLYNSPLHFGNGTRLTVT.

This clonotype was detected ten times or more. This rearrangement joins TRBV29-1 to TRBJ2-5; 7 bases map to TRBD2. Losses at the gene ends were 4 bases for V and 5 bases for J; bases not matched to a gene: 10. The CDR3 covers 14 residues. Germline CDR1 is SQVTM and CDR2 is ANQGSEA. CDR3 DNA: TGCAGCGTTGGGGGGGGGTCGGAGGCCGAGACCCAGTACTTC. Encoded protein: CSVGGGSEAETQYF.

Many counts were recorded for this clonotype. The V call is TRBV11-2, the J call TRBJ2-1, with 12 bases identical to TRBD2. The germline V gene has CDR1 SGHAT and CDR2 FQNNGV. The length of the CDR3 is 20 residues. J gave up 7 bases and V 4 bases, and 20 bases lay outside the gene matches. The CDR3 reads CASSSPLALAGGLWGNEQFF. The CDR3 DNA is TGTGCCAGCAGCTCTCCCCTAGCTCTAGCGGGGGGGCTATGGGGGAATGAGCAGTTCTTC. Looking up the rest from reference TRBV11-2 and TRBJ2-1 gives the full variable domain: EAGVAQSPRYKIIEKRQSVAFWCNPISGHATLYWYQQILGQGPKLLIQFQNNGVVDDSQLPKDRFSAERLKGVDSTLKIQPAKLEDSAVYLCASSSPLALAGGLWGNEQFFGPGTRLTVL.

The chain joins TRBV11-3 to TRBJ2-1; D is ambiguous. This CDR3 comprises 13 residues. Germline CDR1 is SGHNT and CDR2 is YENEEA. Trimming took 3 bases from V and 2 from J, leaving 5 bases between them. The CDR3 reads CASSLAPYNEQFF. CDR3 nucleotide sequence: TGTGCCAGCAGCTTGGCCCCCTACAATGAGCAGTTCTTC.